The clone carrying this TCR beta chain showed up many times. The V gene lost 3 bases and the J gene lost 9 bases, with 15 bases spanning the gap. Germline assignment: CDR1 SGHTA and CDR2 FQGNSA. The CDR3 runs to 14 residues. The authors made TCR cDNA by 5'RACE template switching, adding a universal primer site and UMIs. TCRdb recomputed calls from the 5' RACE reads with MiXCR, one row per CDR3 protein. Of about 25,000 distinct CDR3 sequences listed, less than 3.5% are singletons. This entry is derived from a study of T cells after yellow fever vaccination. Study-wide findings and caveats: Just a small share of clonotypes turned up in the CD4 compartment as well as the CD8 compartment. By day 5 rather than day 15, the secondary response had peaked, though it was weaker. Post-booster repertoires again held most primary-vaccination clones (approximately 96% CD4, roughly 90% CD8).

The TCR sequence derives from a man aged 18 to 29 who received the YFV17D yellow fever vaccine. The rearrangement links TRBV7-2 to TRBJ2-4; tentative D call: TRBD2 (6 bases). The source was PBMCs, either bulk or a sorted T-cell subset (CD4+, CD8+, memory, or dextramer-sorted; not recorded which), collected about 41 days after the first yellow fever vaccination. CDR3 in amino acids: CASSFAEGEAIQYF. The CDR3 nucleotides are TGTGCCAGCAGCTTCGCTGAAGGGGAGGCCATTCAGTACTTC.